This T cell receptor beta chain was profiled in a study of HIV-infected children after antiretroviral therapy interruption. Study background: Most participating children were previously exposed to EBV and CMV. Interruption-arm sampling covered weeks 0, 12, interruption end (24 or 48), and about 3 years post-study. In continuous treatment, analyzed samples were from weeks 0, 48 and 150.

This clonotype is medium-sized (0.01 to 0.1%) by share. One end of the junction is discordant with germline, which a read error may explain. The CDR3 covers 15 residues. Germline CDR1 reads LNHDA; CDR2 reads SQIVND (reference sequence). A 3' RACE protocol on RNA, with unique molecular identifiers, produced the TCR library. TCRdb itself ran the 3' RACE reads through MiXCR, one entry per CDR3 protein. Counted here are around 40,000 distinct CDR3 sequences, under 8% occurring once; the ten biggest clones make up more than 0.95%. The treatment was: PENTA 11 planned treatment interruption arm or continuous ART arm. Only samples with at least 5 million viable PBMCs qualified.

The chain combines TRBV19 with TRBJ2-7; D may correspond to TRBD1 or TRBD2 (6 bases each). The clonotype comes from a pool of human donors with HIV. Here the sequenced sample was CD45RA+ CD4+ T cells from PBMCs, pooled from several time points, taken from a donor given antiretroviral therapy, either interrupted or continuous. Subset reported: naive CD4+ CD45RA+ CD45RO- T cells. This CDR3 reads CASSINRDWGYEQYF. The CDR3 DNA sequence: TGTGCCAGCAGTATAAACAGGGACTGGGGGTATGAACAGTACTTC.